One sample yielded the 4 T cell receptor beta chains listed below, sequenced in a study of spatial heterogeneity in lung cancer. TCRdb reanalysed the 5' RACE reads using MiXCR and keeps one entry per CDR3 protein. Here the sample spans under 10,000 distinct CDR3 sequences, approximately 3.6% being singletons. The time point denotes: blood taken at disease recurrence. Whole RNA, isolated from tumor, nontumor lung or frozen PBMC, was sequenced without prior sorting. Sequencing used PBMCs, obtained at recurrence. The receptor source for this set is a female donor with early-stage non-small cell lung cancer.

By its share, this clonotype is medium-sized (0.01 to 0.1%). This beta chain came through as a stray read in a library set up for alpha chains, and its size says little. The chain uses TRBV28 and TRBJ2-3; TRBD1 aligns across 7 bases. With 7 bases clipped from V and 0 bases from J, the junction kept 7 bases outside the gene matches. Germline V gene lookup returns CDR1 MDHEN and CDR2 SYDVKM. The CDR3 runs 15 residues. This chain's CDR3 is CASTKDRASTDTQYF. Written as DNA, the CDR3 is TGTGCCAGCACGAAAGACAGGGCTAGCACAGATACGCAGTATTTT.

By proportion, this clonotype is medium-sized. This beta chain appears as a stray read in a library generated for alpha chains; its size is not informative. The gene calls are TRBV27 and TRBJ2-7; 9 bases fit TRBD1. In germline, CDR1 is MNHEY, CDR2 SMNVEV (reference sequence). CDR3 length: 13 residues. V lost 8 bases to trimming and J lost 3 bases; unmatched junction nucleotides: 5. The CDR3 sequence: CASRDRAFYEQYF. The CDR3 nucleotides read TGTGCCAGCCGGGACAGGGCTTTCTACGAGCAGTACTTC.

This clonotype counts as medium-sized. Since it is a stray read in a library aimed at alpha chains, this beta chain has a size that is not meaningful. CDR3 loop: CASSLGTGAGEQYF. Here the CDR3 DNA reads TGTGCCAGCAGTCTGGGGACTGGGGCAGGCGAGCAGTACTTC. This chain links TRBV2 with TRBJ2-7; D possibly corresponds to TRBD2 (6 bases). The CDR3 has 14 residues. Germline CDR1 is SNHLY and CDR2 is FYNNEI. V shed 5 bases and J shed 6 bases, with 17 bases lying between them.

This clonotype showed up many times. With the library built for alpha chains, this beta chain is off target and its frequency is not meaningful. The CDR3 DNA reads TGCGCCAGCAGCTTGGATGGGTCCCAAAACATTCAGTACTTC. It encodes CASSLDGSQNIQYF. The V and J genes are TRBV5-1 and TRBJ2-4; D uncertain. The CDR3 covers 14 residues. CDR1 SGHRS and CDR2 YFSETQ come from the germline V gene. With 0 bases removed from V and 5 bases from J, the gap between germline ends came to 9 bases.